These 12 T cell receptor beta chains came from one sample sequenced in a study of CD4+ T cells in melanoma. Sequencing was performed with immunoSEQ multiplex PCR; in TCRdb, only in-frame clones are kept and a portion is missing. Here the sample spans some 12,000 clones, roughly three quarters being singletons. The specimen sequenced was cells from a culture (not recorded whether cultured in vitro). Receptors originate from a human donor with melanoma.

V gene TRBV4-3 combines with J gene TRBJ2-7; D remains unclear. The germline gives CDR1 LGHNA, CDR2 YSLEER. The V and J ends lost 1 base and 6 bases respectively, with 10 bases between them. The CDR3 runs to 13 residues. The CDR3 nucleotides read TGCGCCAGCAGCCAAGGAGAGGAGCGCGAGCAGTACTTC. Translating it yields CASSQGEEREQYF.

The chain joins TRBV5-4 to TRBJ2-2; the D is unclear. This CDR3 comprises 15 residues. Trimming removed 5 bases from V and 3 bases from J, with 14 bases in between. Germline lookup yields CDR1 SGHNT and CDR2 YYREEE (reference sequence). This CDR3 is CASRWAKGDTGELFF. Written as DNA, the CDR3 is TGTGCCAGCAGGTGGGCCAAGGGTGACACCGGGGAGCTGTTTTTT. Based on the CDR3 plus reference TRBV5-4 and TRBJ2-2, the full variable domain is ETGVTQSPTHLIKTRGQQVTLRCSSQSGHNTVSWYQQALGQGPQFIFQYYREEENGRGNFPPRFSGLQFPNYSSELNVNALELDDSALYLCASRWAKGDTGELFFGEGSRLTVL.

The rearrangement uses TRBV4-1 and TRBJ2-1; 14 bases line up with TRBD2. The CDR3 sequence is 19 residues long. CDR1 is MGHRA, CDR2 YSYEKL, per germline. After removal of 4 bases from V and 1 base from J, the junction contained 9 bases not matched to a gene. The CDR3 DNA is TGCGCCAGCAGCCGAGGGACTAGCGGGGGCCTGGTATCCTACAATGAGCAGTTCTTC. Translated, it gives CASSRGTSGGLVSYNEQFF.

CDR3 protein: CASGLTREGGHEQYF. In nucleotides, the CDR3 is TGTGCTAGTGGTTTAACTCGGGAAGGGGGCCACGAGCAGTACTTC. This chain joins TRBV12-5 and TRBJ2-7; 7 bases map to TRBD1. This CDR3 spans 15 amino acids. Germline V gene sequence: CDR1 LGHNT, CDR2 FRNRAP. V shed 3 bases and J 5 bases; nucleotides not matched to a gene: 10. Complete variable domain (other parts from reference TRBV12-5 and TRBJ2-7): DARVTQTPRHKVTEMGQEVTMRCQPILGHNTVFWYRQTMMQGLELLAYFRNRAPLDDSGMPKDRFSAEMPDATLATLKIQPSEPRDSAVYFCASGLTREGGHEQYFGPGTRLTVT.

The chain carries TRBV29-1 and TRBJ2-5; D is perhaps TRBD1 or TRBD2 (5 bases each). Trimming left V 6 bases short and J 5 bases short, with 19 bases between. This CDR3 is 14 amino acids long. Germline CDR1 is SQVTM and CDR2 is ANQGSEA. The CDR3 region has the DNA TGCAGCGTCCCGAGGGACGGATCACCGGAGACCCAGTACTTC. Its protein is CSVPRDGSPETQYF.

Here the CDR3 reads CASRADRAPRSEQYF. CDR3 coding DNA: TGTGCCAGCAGGGCCGACAGGGCCCCTCGGAGCGAGCAGTACTTC. The genes are TRBV6-5 and TRBJ2-7; TRBD1 aligns across 7 bases. After removal of 6 bases from V and 6 bases from J, the junction contained 14 bases not matched to a gene. Germline values: CDR1 MNHEY, CDR2 SVGAGI. CDR3 length: 15 amino acids.

J is TRBJ1-2 and V is TRBV7-9; D is unresolved. The ends were cut back, 1 base at V and 3 bases at J, with 12 bases in the middle. CDR3 length equals 15 residues. CDR1 is SEHNR, CDR2 FQNEAQ, per germline (reference sequence). Here the CDR3 reads CASSLVAGFDYGYTF. The CDR3 nucleotides read TGTGCCAGCAGCTTAGTAGCGGGGTTCGACTATGGCTACACCTTC. Combining the CDR3 with reference TRBV7-9 and TRBJ1-2 gives the whole variable domain DTGVSQNPRHKITKRGQNVTFRCDPISEHNRLYWYRQTLGQGPEFLTYFQNEAQLEKSRLLSDRFSAERPKGSFSTLEIQRTEQGDSAMYLCASSLVAGFDYGYTFGSGTRLTVV.

This clone occurred once. The V gene is TRBV12-5, the J gene TRBJ2-6; D is possibly TRBD1 (7 bases). CDR1 is LGHNT, CDR2 FRNRAP, per germline. V was trimmed by 1 base and J by 4 bases, leaving 20 bases between them. The CDR3 contains 19 residues. The CDR3 loop reads CASGLAQGGQTSGANVLTF. In nucleotides, the CDR3 is TGTGCTAGTGGTTTGGCCCAGGGGGGCCAGACCTCCGGGGCCAACGTCCTGACTTTC.

The chain recombines TRBV2 with TRBJ2-7; 10 bases match TRBD1. Unmatched junction bases numbered 3, after V lost 7 bases and J lost 6 bases. The CDR3 totals 12 residues. CDR1 SNHLY and CDR2 FYNNEI come from the germline V gene. CDR3 bases: TGTGCCAGCACCGGACAGGGGGTCGAGCAGTACTTC. It yields the protein CASTGQGVEQYF.

This clone appeared a few times. The V gene is TRBV27, the J gene TRBJ2-6; D gene uncertain. Deletions cut 7 bases from V and 4 bases from J, with 14 bases between. This CDR3 comprises 15 residues. Germline V CDR1 and CDR2: MNHEY, SMNVEV (reference sequence). The CDR3 here is CASTVRIGGANVLTF. The CDR3 DNA follows: TGTGCCAGCACGGTGAGGATTGGAGGGGCCAACGTCCTGACTTTC.

This chain connects TRBV9 to TRBJ2-5; possible D gene TRBD1, 6 bases. The CDR3 is 15 residues long. Trimming shortened V by 0 bases and J by 5 bases, and 14 bases separated the two germline ends. Germline assignment: CDR1 SGDLS and CDR2 YYNGEE. CDR3 residues: CASSVAGTTGETQYF. In DNA form, the CDR3 reads TGTGCCAGCAGCGTAGCCGGGACCACAGGGGAGACCCAGTACTTC.

The chain employs TRBV5-4 and TRBJ1-1; 8 positions agree with TRBD1. In germline, CDR1 is SGHNT, CDR2 YYREEE (reference sequence). The CDR3 has 15 residues. The ends lost 5 bases at V and 1 base at J; junction bases unmatched: 7. The CDR3 sequence is CASSSSGGGNTEAFF. The CDR3 region has the DNA TGTGCCAGCAGTAGTTCAGGGGGCGGGAACACTGAAGCTTTCTTT. The entire variable domain, with the rest obtained from reference TRBV5-4 and TRBJ1-1, is as follows: ETGVTQSPTHLIKTRGQQVTLRCSSQSGHNTVSWYQQALGQGPQFIFQYYREEENGRGNFPPRFSGLQFPNYSSELNVNALELDDSALYLCASSSSGGGNTEAFFGQGTRLTVV.